This T cell receptor beta chain was captured by sequencing in a study of blood T cell repertoires in COVID-19. Study overall: The United States, Italy and Spain supplied acute and convalescent COVID-19 samples. PBMCs, B-cell-depleted T cells, or T cells were the source of the cDNA or gDNA that made up the material.

Authors' analysis steps: Quantification of nucleated cells was approximated via reference gene primer amplification. Produced via immunoSEQ multiplex PCR; TCRdb's table is partial and in-frame only. V and J calls and clone size come straight from that table; D and trimming were deduced from the DNA. The sample includes about 120,000 clones, about nine tenths of them seen just once. With 0 bases removed from V and 3 bases from J, the gap between germline ends came to 7 bases. The CDR3 contains 14 residues. Per the germline V gene, CDR1 is ENHRY and CDR2 is SYGVKD. The clonotype originates from a human donor with active COVID-19. The donor label of this sample is uncertain. The sample comprised peripheral blood. The J gene is TRBJ2-3, the V gene TRBV10-3; D possibly corresponds to TRBD1 (5 bases). The CDR3 DNA sequence: TGTGCCATCAGTGAGTCGGCAGGGACAGATACGCAGTATTTT. It yields the protein CAISESAGTDTQYF.